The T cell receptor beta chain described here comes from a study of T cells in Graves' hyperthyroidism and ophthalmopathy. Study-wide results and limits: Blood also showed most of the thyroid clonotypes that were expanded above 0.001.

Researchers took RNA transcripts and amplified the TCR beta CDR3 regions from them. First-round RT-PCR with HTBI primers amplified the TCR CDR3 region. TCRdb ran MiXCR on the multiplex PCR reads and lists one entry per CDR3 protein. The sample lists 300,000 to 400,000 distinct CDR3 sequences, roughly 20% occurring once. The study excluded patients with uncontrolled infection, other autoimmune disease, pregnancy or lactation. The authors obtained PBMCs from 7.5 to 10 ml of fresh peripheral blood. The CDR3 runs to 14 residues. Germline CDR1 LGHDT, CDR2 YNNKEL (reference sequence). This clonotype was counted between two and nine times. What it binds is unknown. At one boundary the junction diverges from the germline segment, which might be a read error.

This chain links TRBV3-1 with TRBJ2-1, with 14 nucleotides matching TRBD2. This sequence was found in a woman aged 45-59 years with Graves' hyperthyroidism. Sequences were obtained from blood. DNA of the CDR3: TGCGCCAGCAGTGGGACTAGCGGGAGAGATGAGCAGTTCTTC. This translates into CASSGTSGRDEQFF.